The rows below give T cell receptor beta chains drawn from one sample of a study of cytomegalovirus exposure and HLA in healthy donors. The method was immunoSEQ multiplex PCR; TCRdb's version includes in-frame clones alone and lacks a portion of them. The sample has 150,000 to 200,000 clones, around 80% seen once. Sequencing input: PBMCs. Receptors were obtained from a male donor in good health and CMV-seropositive. The CDR3 runs from the conserved cysteine through the conserved F or W. The order of the fields is D gene, clone size, V gene, J gene, CDR3 protein, CDR3 DNA. D genes are given only for firm matches. Only some rows state a clone size, as once, few, many or a class for expanded clones.

TRBD2	-	TRBV30	TRBJ2-2	CAWSQSAQRERGGELFF	TGTGCCTGGAGTCAATCGGCCCAGCGGGAGCGAGGCGGGGAGCTGTTTTTT
TRBD1	few	TRBV19	TRBJ1-3	CASPGQGGNTIYF	TGTGCCAGTCCGGGACAGGGAGGAAACACCATATATTTT
-	-	TRBV7-3	TRBJ2-3	CASSVARIADTQYF	TGTGCCAGCAGCGTGGCCAGGATCGCAGATACGCAGTATTTT
-	-	TRBV28	TRBJ2-7	CASSLGQATYEQYF	TGTGCCAGCAGTTTAGGGCAGGCCACCTACGAGCAGTACTTC
-	-	TRBV6-6	TRBJ2-1	CASTEGANEQFF	TGTGCCAGTACGGAGGGCGCCAATGAGCAGTTCTTC
TRBD2	-	TRBV5-1	TRBJ2-1	CASSLPQPTSGSPSAYNEQFF	TGCGCCAGCAGCTTGCCCCAGCCGACTAGCGGGAGTCCGTCCGCCTACAATGAGCAGTTCTTC
-	-	TRBV30	TRBJ1-6	CAWTPGMNSPLHF	TGTGCCTGGACCCCAGGGATGAATTCACCCCTCCACTTT
-	-	TRBV28	TRBJ2-2	CASSFSDTGELFF	TGTGCCAGCAGTTTCTCCGACACCGGGGAGCTGTTTTTT
-	-	TRBV7-9	TRBJ1-2	CASSTQGLGYGYTF	TGTGCCAGCAGCACCCAGGGGTTGGGGTATGGCTACACCTTC
-	-	TRBV7-2	TRBJ2-2	CASSPSPGELFF	TGTGCCAGCAGCCCCTCCCCCGGGGAGCTGTTTTTT
-	-	TRBV4-3	TRBJ2-5	CARKRETQYF	TGCGCCAGAAAGAGGGAGACCCAGTACTTC
-	-	TRBV7-2	TRBJ1-5	CASRAQGEPQHF	TGTGCCAGCAGAGCACAGGGTGAGCCCCAGCATTTT
-	-	TRBV7-9	TRBJ2-1	CASSLGATNEQFF	TGTGCCAGCAGCTTAGGGGCGACGAATGAGCAGTTCTTC
-	-	TRBV19	TRBJ2-3	CASSILSSTDTQYF	TGTGCCAGTAGTATTTTGTCTAGCACAGATACGCAGTATTTT
TRBD1	-	TRBV5-1	TRBJ2-7	CASSLGGQGIREQYF	TGCGCCAGCAGCTTGGGAGGACAGGGGATTCGTGAGCAGTACTTC
-	-	TRBV5-1	TRBJ2-2	CASSSLERTANTGELFF	TGCGCCAGCAGCTCACTGGAACGGACAGCGAACACCGGGGAGCTGTTTTTT
TRBD2	once	TRBV19	TRBJ2-3	CASSPLGSGRIGSSTDTQYF	TGTGCCAGTAGTCCTCTCGGTAGCGGGAGGATCGGCAGCAGCACAGATACGCAGTATTTT
TRBD1	-	TRBV29-1	TRBJ2-3	CSVEIAGGDTQYF	TGCAGCGTTGAAATCGCAGGGGGAGATACGCAGTATTTT
-	few	TRBV18	TRBJ2-7	CASSPPLGGYEQYF	TGTGCCAGCTCACCACCTTTAGGGGGCTACGAGCAGTACTTC
TRBD1	-	TRBV7-2	TRBJ2-3	CASPGQGTDTQYF	TGTGCCAGCCCGGGACAGGGAACCGATACGCAGTATTTT
-	-	TRBV30	TRBJ2-5	CAWDRGETQYF	TGTGCCTGGGACCGGGGGGAGACCCAGTACTTC
-	-	TRBV27	TRBJ2-1	CASSLSITQGRLIVKQFF	TGTGCCAGCAGTTTATCCATCACACAGGGCCGTCTAATAGTTAAGCAGTTCTTC
-	-	TRBV28	TRBJ2-7	CASSPIQDSYEQYF	TGTGCCAGCAGTCCCATACAGGACTCCTACGAGCAGTACTTC
-	-	TRBV5-4	TRBJ2-7	CASSLVVSKFRGGEQYF	TGTGCCAGCAGCTTGGTGGTCAGTAAATTCAGAGGGGGCGAGCAGTACTTC
-	-	TRBV5-1	TRBJ2-7	CASSPLKTGSYEQYF	TGCGCCAGCAGCCCCCTTAAGACGGGCTCCTACGAGCAGTACTTC
-	few	TRBV19	TRBJ2-7	CASSIGRGNSYEQYF	TGTGCCAGTAGTATAGGTAGAGGGAACTCCTACGAGCAGTACTTC
TRBD1	-	TRBV7-9	TRBJ2-7	CASSPLSGQVYEQYF	TGTGCCAGCAGCCCCCTTTCGGGACAGGTCTACGAGCAGTACTTC
-	-	TRBV7-9	TRBJ2-7	CSSSTQGREQYF	TGTTCCAGCAGCACACAGGGGAGGGAGCAGTACTTC
TRBD1	-	TRBV10-3	TRBJ2-7	CAISGGLGRGSYEQYF	TGTGCCATCAGTGGGGGCCTGGGCAGGGGGAGCTACGAGCAGTACTTC
TRBD1	-	TRBV29-1	TRBJ2-7	CSVTGTGGAGGSYEQYF	TGCAGCGTCACCGGGACAGGGGGGGCGGGAGGATCCTACGAGCAGTACTTC
-	-	TRBV14	TRBJ1-1	CASSLRSGTEAFF	TGTGCCAGCAGCCTAAGGAGTGGCACTGAAGCTTTCTTT
TRBD2	-	TRBV9	TRBJ2-7	CASSVGLAGGYEQYF	TGTGCCAGCAGCGTAGGACTAGCGGGGGGATACGAGCAGTACTTC
TRBD2	few	TRBV6-1	TRBJ2-7	CASSPGEGTPYEQYF	TGTGCCAGCAGCCCCGGGGAGGGCACTCCCTACGAGCAGTACTTC
-	-	TRBV7-9	TRBJ1-1	CSSTTGGGSGAFF	TGTTCCAGCACCACCGGGGGGGGATCGGGCGCTTTCTTT
-	-	TRBV28	TRBJ2-2	CASRLQGTNTGELFF	TGTGCCAGCAGGTTACAGGGTACGAACACCGGGGAGCTGTTTTTT
TRBD1	-	TRBV25-1	TRBJ2-3	CASSEQGASTDTQYF	TGTGCCAGCAGTGAACAGGGGGCTAGCACAGATACGCAGTATTTT